The 11 T cell receptor beta chains below were found in one sample sequenced in a study of T cell clonotyping in hematopoietic cell transplantation. Some clones are missing from TCRdb's copy, which holds only in-frame ones; the method was immunoSEQ multiplex PCR. The sample lists more than 40,000 clones; about 95% were seen once. Input material: peripheral blood mononuclear cells. The receptors originated from a man aged 25-45 years in good health. Some clones in this sample may be carry-over from other donors' samples.

The chain employs TRBV7-8 and TRBJ1-2; TRBD1 is a possible D gene (5 bases). Germline V gene data show CDR1 as SGHVS and CDR2 as FQNEAQ. V dropped 5 bases and J dropped 11 bases, with 15 bases sitting between them. This CDR3 has 12 amino acids. As DNA, the CDR3 is TGTGCCAGCAGCGCCCGGGACGGAGGATACACCTTC. It translates to CASSARDGGYTF.

CDR3 in DNA: TGTGCCAGCAGTTTCGGCAGAACCTACGAGCAGTACTTC. This translates into CASSFGRTYEQYF. V is TRBV28 and J is TRBJ2-7; D unresolved. Between the trimmed V and J ends, which lost 3 bases and 2 bases, there was a span of 8 bases. The CDR3 covers 13 residues. In germline, CDR1 is MDHEN, CDR2 SYDVKM.

This clone was found once. V and J are TRBV11-3 and TRBJ2-1; D gene uncertain. The CDR3 totals 13 residues. The V end lost 1 base, the J end lost 4 bases, and 5 bases lay between the germline ends. Germline assignment: CDR1 SGHNT and CDR2 YENEEA. CDR3 nucleotides: TGTGCCAGCAGCTTAGGGCCGTACAATGAGCAGTTCTTC. Its protein product is CASSLGPYNEQFF.

The chain employs TRBV6-1 and TRBJ1-2, with D possibly being TRBD1 (5 bases). The ends were cut back, 6 bases at V and 5 bases at J, with 19 bases in the middle. The germline gives CDR1 MNHNS, CDR2 SASEGT. The CDR3 sequence is 15 residues long. The chain's CDR3 is CASSGPREEVYGYTF. The CDR3 DNA is TGTGCCAGCAGCGGGCCCAGGGAGGAGGTTTATGGCTACACCTTC.

This chain connects TRBV6-5 to TRBJ1-3; 7 bases map to TRBD1. The J segment lost 9 bases and the V segment lost 4 bases, leaving 6 bases of the junction unmatched. CDR3 length: 13 amino acids. Germline-derived CDR1 and CDR2 are MNHEY and SVGAGI. The CDR3, as DNA: TGTGCCAGCAGTTTAGGGGGCGCAGGCACCATATATTTT. As protein: CASSLGGAGTIYF.

This chain connects TRBV30 to TRBJ2-7, with TRBD2 matching over 12 bases. Losses at the gene ends were 2 bases for V and 0 bases for J; bases not matched to a gene: 5. This CDR3 spans 16 amino acids. Germline-derived CDR1 and CDR2 are GTSNPN and SVGIG (reference sequence). The CDR3 loop is CAWSSLAGGVSYEQYF. In DNA form, the CDR3 reads TGTGCCTGGAGTTCCCTAGCGGGAGGGGTCTCCTACGAGCAGTACTTC.

The chain is built from TRBV14 and TRBJ2-3; D tentatively reads TRBD1 or TRBD2 (5 bases each). CDR1 is SGHDN, CDR2 FVKESK, per germline. V was trimmed by 4 bases and J by 4 bases, leaving 18 bases between them. The CDR3 is made up of 16 amino acids. CDR3 sequence (DNA): TGTGCCAGCAGCCGGCCCGGGGCCACCACCTCAGATACGCAGTATTTT. Its protein is CASSRPGATTSDTQYF.

The rearrangement joins TRBV10-3 to TRBJ2-7, with D possibly matching TRBD1 (6 bases). This CDR3 spans 15 amino acids. Trimming removed 2 bases at V and 3 bases at J, with 14 bases between. In germline, CDR1 is ENHRY, CDR2 SYGVKD. The CDR3 protein is CAISEVQGKYYEQYF. In DNA, the CDR3 is TGTGCCATCAGTGAGGTTCAGGGGAAATACTACGAGCAGTACTTC.

The rearrangement uses TRBV7-9 and TRBJ1-1; TRBD1 might be the D (6 bases). Germline lookup yields CDR1 SEHNR and CDR2 FQNEAQ (reference sequence). This CDR3 spans 14 amino acids. The germline V and J ends were trimmed by 2 bases and 4 bases, with 11 bases remaining between them. In nucleotides, the CDR3 is TGTGCCAGCAGCTTATTCGGGGGCAGCACTGAAGCTTTCTTT. Protein: CASSLFGGSTEAFF.

This chain uses TRBV4-1 with TRBJ1-5; D is uncertain. Trimming removed 3 bases at V and 3 bases at J, with 15 bases between. The CDR3 loop spans 16 amino acids. CDR1 and CDR2 (germline): MGHRA, YSYEKL. The CDR3 here is CASSHAAPGDNQPQHF. The CDR3 region has the DNA TGCGCCAGCAGCCACGCCGCGCCAGGAGACAATCAGCCCCAGCATTTT.

The chain couples TRBV6-1 to TRBJ2-7; possibly TRBD1 or TRBD2 for D (5 bases each). CDR3 size: 15 residues. Germline V gene sequence: CDR1 MNHNS, CDR2 SASEGT. V lost 6 bases and J 2 bases, leaving 17 bases between the germline ends. The CDR3: CASRIGDAVTYEQYF. The CDR3 region has the DNA TGTGCCAGCAGGATAGGGGACGCCGTAACCTACGAGCAGTACTTC.